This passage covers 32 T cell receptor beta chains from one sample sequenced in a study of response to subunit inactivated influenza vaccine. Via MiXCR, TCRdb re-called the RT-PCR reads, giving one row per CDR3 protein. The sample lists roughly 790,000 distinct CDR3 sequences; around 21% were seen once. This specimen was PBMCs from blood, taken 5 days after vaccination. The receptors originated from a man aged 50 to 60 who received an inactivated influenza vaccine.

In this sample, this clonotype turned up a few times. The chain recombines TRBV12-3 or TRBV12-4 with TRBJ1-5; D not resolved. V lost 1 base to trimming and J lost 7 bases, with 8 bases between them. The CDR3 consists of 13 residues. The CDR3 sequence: CASSLVGSQPQHF. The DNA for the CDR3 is TGTGCCAGCAGTTTAGTTGGGAGCCAGCCCCAGCATTTT.

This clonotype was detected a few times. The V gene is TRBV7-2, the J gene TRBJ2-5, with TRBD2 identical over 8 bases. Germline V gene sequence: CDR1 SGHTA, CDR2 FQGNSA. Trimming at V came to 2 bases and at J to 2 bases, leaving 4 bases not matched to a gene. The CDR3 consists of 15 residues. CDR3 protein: CASSLTGTRQETQYF. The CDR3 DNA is TGTGCCAGCAGCTTAACCGGGACTAGACAAGAGACCCAGTACTTC.

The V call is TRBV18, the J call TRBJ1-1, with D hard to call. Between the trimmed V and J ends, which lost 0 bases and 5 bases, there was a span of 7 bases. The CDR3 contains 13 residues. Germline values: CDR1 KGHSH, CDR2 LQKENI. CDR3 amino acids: CASSPPMGTEAFF. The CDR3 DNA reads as TGTGCCAGCTCACCACCGATGGGTACTGAAGCTTTCTTT.

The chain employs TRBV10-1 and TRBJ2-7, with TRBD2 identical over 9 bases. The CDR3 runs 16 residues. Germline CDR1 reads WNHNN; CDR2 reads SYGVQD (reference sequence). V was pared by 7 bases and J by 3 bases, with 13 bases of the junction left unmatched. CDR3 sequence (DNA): TGCGCCAGCAAAGGCCCGAGGCTAGCGGGAATCTACGAGCAGTACTTC. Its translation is CASKGPRLAGIYEQYF.

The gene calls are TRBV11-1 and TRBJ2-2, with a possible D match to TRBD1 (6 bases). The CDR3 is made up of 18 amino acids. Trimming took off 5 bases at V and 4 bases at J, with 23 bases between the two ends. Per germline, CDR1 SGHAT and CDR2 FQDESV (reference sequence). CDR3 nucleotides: TGTGCCAGCAGCCCACCTCTGGGGGCAAGGCCAGGCACCGGGGAGCTGTTTTTT. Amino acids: CASSPPLGARPGTGELFF.

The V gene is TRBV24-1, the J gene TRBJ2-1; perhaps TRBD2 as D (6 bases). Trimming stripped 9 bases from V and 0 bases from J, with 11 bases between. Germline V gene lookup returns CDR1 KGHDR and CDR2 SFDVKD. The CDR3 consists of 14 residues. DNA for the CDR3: TGTGCCACCTCGGGGGTCTCCTCCTACAATGAGCAGTTCTTC. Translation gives CATSGVSSYNEQFF.

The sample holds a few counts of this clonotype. CDR3 loop: CASSPWDRGTDTQYF. The CDR3, as DNA: TGTGCCAGCTCACCCTGGGACAGGGGCACAGATACGCAGTATTTT. The rearrangement uses TRBV18 and TRBJ2-3, with 9 bases identical to TRBD1. The V segment lost 3 bases and the J segment 1 base; nucleotides outside the gene matches: 2. The CDR3 sequence is 15 residues long. Germline V gene data show CDR1 as KGHSH and CDR2 as LQKENI.

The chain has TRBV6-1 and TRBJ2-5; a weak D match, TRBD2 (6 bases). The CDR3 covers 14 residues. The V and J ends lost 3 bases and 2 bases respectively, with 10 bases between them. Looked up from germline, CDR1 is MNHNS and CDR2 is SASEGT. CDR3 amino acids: CASSEGLNQETQYF. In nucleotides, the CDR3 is TGTGCCAGCAGTGAGGGACTGAATCAAGAGACCCAGTACTTC.

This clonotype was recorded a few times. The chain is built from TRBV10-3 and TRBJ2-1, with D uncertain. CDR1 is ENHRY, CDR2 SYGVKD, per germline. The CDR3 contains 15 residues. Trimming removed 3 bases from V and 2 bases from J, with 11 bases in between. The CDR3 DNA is TGTGCCATCAGTGAAGCAACTGGACCCTACAATGAGCAGTTCTTC. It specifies CAISEATGPYNEQFF.

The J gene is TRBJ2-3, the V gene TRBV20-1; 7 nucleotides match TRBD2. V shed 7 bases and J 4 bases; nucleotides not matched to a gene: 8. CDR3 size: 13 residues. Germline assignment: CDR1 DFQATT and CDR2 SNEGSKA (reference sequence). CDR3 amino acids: CSERDYRADTQYF. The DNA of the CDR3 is TGCAGTGAGCGGGATTATAGGGCAGATACGCAGTATTTT.

CDR3: CSVGSNTDTQYF. CDR3 coding DNA: TGCAGCGTTGGGTCGAACACAGATACGCAGTATTTT. This chain links TRBV29-1 with TRBJ2-3; D is unresolved. There are 12 residues in the CDR3. CDR1 and CDR2 (germline): SQVTM, ANQGSEA. V was shortened by 4 bases and J by 2 bases, with 7 bases between the two germline ends.

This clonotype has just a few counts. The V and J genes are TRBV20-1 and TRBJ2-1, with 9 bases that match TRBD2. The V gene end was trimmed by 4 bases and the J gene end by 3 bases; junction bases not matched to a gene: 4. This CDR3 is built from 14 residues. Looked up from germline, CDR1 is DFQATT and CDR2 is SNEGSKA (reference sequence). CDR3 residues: CSATSGVFYNEQFF. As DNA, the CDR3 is TGCAGTGCTACTAGCGGGGTATTCTACAATGAGCAGTTCTTC.

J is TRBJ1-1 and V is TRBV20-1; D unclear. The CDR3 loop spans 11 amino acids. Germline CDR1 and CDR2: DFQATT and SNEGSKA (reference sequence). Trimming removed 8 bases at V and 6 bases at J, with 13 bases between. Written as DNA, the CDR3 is TGCAGTCTTTTCGGCAGGCCTGAAGCTTTCTTT. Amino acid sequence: CSLFGRPEAFF.

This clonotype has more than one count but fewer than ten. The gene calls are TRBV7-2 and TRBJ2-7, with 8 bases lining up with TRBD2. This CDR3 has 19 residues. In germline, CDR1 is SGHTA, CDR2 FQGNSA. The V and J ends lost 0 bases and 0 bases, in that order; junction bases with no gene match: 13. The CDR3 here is CASSLARVAGRNLSYEQYF. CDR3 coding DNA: TGTGCCAGCAGCTTAGCGCGTGTAGCGGGGAGAAACCTCTCCTACGAGCAGTACTTC.

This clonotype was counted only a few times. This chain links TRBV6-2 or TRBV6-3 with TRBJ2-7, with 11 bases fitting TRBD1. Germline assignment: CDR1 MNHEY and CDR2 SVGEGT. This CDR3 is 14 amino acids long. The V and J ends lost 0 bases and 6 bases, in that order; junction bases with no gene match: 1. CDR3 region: CASSYSGTGGEQYF. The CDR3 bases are TGTGCCAGCAGTTACTCCGGGACAGGGGGCGAGCAGTACTTC.

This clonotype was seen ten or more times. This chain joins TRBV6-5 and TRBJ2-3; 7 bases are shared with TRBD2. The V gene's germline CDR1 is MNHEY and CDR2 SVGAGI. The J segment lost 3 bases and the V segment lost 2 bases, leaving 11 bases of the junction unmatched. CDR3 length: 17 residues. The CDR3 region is CASSYLSGGSRTDTQYF. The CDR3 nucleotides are TGTGCCAGCAGTTACCTATCCGGCGGGAGTCGTACAGATACGCAGTATTTT.

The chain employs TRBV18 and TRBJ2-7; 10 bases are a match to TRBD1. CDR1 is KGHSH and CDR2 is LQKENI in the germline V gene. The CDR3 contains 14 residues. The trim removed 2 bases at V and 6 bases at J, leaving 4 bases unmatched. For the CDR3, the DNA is TGTGCCAGCTCACCAGTGACAGGGGGCTCCGAGCAGTACTTC. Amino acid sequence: CASSPVTGGSEQYF.

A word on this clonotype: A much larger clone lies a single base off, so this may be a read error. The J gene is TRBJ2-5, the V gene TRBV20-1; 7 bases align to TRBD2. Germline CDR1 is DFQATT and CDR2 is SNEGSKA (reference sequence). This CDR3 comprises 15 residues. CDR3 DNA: TGCAGTGCTAGGATAAGCGGGAACAAGCAAGAGACCCACTACTTC. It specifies CSARISGNKQETHYF.

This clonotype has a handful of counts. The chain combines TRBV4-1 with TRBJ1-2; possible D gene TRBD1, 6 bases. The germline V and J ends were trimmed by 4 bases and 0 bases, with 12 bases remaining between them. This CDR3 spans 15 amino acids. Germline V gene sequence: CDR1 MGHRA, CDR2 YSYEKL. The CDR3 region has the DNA TGCGCCAGCAGCCTACTTGGACAGTCTAACTATGGCTACACCTTC. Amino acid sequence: CASSLLGQSNYGYTF.

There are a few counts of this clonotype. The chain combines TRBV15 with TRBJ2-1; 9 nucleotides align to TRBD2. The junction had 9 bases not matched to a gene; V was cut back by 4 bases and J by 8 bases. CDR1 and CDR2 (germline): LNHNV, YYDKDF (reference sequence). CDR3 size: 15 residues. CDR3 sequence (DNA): TGTGCCACCAGCAACGGGAGGCGGGGGGGTGATGAGCAGTTCTTC. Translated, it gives CATSNGRRGGDEQFF.

The DNA for the CDR3 is TGCAGTGCTCCCCGGGACAGCTACAAAGTCAGGAACACTGAAGCTTTCTTT. It encodes CSAPRDSYKVRNTEAFF. This chain connects TRBV20-1 to TRBJ1-1; TRBD1 agrees at 7 bases. Germline CDR1 reads DFQATT; CDR2 reads SNEGSKA (reference sequence). The CDR3 consists of 17 residues. J lost 1 base, V lost 5 bases, and 16 bases had no gene match.

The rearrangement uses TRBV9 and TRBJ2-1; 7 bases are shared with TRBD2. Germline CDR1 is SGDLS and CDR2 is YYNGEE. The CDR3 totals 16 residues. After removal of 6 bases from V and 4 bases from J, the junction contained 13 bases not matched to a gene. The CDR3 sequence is CASKFISGGKYNEQFF. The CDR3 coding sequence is TGTGCCAGCAAATTCATATCGGGAGGCAAGTACAATGAGCAGTTCTTC. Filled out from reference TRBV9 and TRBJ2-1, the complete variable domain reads DSGVTQTPKHLITATGQRVTLRCSPRSGDLSVYWYQQSLDQGLQFLIQYYNGEERAKGNILERFSAQQFPDLHSELNLSSLELGDSALYFCASKFISGGKYNEQFFGPGTRLTVL.

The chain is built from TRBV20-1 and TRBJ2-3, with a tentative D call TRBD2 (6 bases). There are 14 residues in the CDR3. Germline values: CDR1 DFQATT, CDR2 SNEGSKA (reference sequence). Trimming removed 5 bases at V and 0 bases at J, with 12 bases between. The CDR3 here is CSAVSGRSTDTQYF. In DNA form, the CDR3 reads TGCAGTGCTGTTAGCGGTCGTAGCACAGATACGCAGTATTTT.

The CDR3 DNA reads as TGCGCCAGCAGCCAACTAGCGGGGGAATACAATGAGCAGTTCTTC. Translated: CASSQLAGEYNEQFF. The chain couples TRBV4-1 to TRBJ2-1; TRBD2 agrees at 10 bases. Trimming cost V 2 bases and J 4 bases; bases outside gene matches: 2. The CDR3 has 15 residues. The V gene's germline CDR1 is MGHRA and CDR2 YSYEKL.

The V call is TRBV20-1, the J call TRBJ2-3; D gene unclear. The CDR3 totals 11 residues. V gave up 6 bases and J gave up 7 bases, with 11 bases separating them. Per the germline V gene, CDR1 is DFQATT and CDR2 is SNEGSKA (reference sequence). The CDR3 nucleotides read TGCAGTGCAGGACCAGAATATACGCAGTATTTT. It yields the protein CSAGPEYTQYF.

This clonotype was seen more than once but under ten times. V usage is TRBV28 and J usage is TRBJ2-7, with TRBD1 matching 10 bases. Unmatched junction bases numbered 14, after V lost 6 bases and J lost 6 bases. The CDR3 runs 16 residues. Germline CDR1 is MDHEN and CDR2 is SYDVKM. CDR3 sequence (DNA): TGTGCCAGCAGCATTTGGGGGACAGGGGTACGGAGCGAGCAGTACTTC. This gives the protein CASSIWGTGVRSEQYF.

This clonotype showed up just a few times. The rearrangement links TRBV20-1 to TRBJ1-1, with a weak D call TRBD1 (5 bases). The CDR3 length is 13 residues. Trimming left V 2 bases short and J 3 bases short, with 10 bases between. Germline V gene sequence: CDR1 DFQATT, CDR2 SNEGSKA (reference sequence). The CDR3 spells CSARRRGDTEAFF. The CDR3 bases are TGCAGTGCTAGACGTCGGGGGGACACTGAAGCTTTCTTT.

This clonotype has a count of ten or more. The CDR3 loop reads CASSPNPGPSGSLYEQFF. DNA for the CDR3: TGTGCCAGCAGCCCTAACCCGGGTCCTAGCGGGAGTTTGTATGAGCAGTTCTTC. The chain joins TRBV7-3 to TRBJ2-1, with 10 bases that match TRBD2. V gave up 5 bases and J gave up 8 bases; unmatched junction bases: 18. CDR1 and CDR2 from the germline V gene are SGHTA and FQGTGA. CDR3 length: 18 residues.

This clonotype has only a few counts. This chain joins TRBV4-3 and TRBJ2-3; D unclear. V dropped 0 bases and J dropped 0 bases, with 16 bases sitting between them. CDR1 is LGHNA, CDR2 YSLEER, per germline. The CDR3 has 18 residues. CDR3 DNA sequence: TGCGCCAGCAGCCAAGAAGGGCCTGGTGGACGGAGCACAGATACGCAGTATTTT. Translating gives CASSQEGPGGRSTDTQYF.

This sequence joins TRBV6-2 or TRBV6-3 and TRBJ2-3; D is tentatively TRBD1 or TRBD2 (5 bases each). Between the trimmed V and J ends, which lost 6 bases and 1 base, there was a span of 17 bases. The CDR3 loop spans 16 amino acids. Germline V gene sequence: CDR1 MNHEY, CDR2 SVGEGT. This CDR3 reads CASSPQGVGRTDTQYF. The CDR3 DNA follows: TGTGCCAGCAGCCCCCAGGGAGTCGGACGCACAGATACGCAGTATTTT.

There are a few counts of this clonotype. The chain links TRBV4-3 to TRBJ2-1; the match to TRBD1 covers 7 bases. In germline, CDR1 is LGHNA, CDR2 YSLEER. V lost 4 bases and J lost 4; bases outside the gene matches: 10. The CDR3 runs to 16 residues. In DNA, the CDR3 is TGCGCCAGCAGCCTGGACGGACAGGCGTCTTACAATGAGCAGTTCTTC. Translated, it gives CASSLDGQASYNEQFF.

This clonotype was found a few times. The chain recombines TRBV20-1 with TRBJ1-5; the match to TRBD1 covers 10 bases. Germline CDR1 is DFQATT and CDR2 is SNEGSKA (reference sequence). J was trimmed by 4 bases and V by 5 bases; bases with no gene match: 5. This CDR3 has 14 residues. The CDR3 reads CSAQTGGKNQPQHF. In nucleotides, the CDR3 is TGCAGTGCTCAGACAGGGGGCAAGAATCAGCCCCAGCATTTT.